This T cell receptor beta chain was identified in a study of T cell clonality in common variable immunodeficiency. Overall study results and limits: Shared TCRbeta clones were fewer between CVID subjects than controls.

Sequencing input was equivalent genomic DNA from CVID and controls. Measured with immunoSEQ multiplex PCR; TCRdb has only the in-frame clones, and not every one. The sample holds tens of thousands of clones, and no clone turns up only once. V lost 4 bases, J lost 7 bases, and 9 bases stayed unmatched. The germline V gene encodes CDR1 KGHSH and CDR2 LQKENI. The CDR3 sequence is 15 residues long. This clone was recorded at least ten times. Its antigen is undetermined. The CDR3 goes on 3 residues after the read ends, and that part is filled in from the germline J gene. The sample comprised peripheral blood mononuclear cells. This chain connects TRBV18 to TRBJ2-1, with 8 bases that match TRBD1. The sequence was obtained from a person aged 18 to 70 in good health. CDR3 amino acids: CASSRDGTGANEQFF. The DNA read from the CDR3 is TGTGCCAGCTCACGTGACGGGACAGGAGCAAATGAG.